The clone carrying this T cell receptor beta chain has more than one count but fewer than ten. Its antigen remains unknown. The source of the sample is a study of cytomegalovirus exposure and HLA in healthy donors. Study-wide results and caveats: Among the most significant clusters, several appeared linked to common viral pathogens in a later analysis. Sequencing likely produced, as an artifact, a cluster of highly shared sequence variants. Analysis was carried out at a later point, and it linked a missense DCLRE1C variant to TCR beta V- and J-gene trimming. In an earlier analysis, in some 500 donors, most V segments appeared productive either ~87% or ~30% of the time.

The germline V gene encodes CDR1 SGHVS and CDR2 FQNEAQ. CDR3 length: 14 amino acids. With V trimmed by 0 bases and J by 4 bases, 0 bases remained unmatched. Researchers ran the PCR with 60 Vbeta and 13 Jbeta primers. Only in-frame clones appear in the TCRdb table, and some are missing; sequencing was by immunoSEQ multiplex PCR. The sample has 100,000 to 120,000 clones; about four fifths are singletons. This TCR was recovered from a woman aged 60 to 75 in good health and CMV-seropositive. The sequenced sample was PBMCs. The rearrangement uses TRBV7-8 and TRBJ2-3; the match to TRBD1 covers 8 bases. The CDR3 here is CASSLAGQADTQYF. The CDR3 DNA reads as TGTGCCAGCAGCTTAGCGGGACAGGCAGATACGCAGTATTTT.